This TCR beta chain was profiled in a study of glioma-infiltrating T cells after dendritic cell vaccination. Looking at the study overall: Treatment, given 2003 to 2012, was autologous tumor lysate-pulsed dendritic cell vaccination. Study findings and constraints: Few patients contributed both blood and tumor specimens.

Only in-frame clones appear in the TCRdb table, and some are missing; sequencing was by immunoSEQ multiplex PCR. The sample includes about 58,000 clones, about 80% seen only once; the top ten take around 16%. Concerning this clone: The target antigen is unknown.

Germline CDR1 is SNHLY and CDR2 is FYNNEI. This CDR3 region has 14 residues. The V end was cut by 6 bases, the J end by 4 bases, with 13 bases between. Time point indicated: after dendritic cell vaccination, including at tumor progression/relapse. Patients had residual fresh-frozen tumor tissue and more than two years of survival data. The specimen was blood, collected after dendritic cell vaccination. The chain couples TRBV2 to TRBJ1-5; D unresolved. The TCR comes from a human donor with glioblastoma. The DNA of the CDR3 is TGTGCCAGCAGAAACACCGGGGTTAATCAGCCCCAGCATTTT. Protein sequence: CASRNTGVNQPQHF.